These 3 T cell receptor beta chains came from one sample sequenced in a study of blood T cell repertoires in COVID-19. TCRdb's table, derived via immunoSEQ multiplex PCR, lists solely in-frame clones and lacks some. Of roughly 71,000 clones listed, approximately 85% are singletons. Sequencing was done on a sample of peripheral blood. These receptors were collected from a man aged 45-65 years with acute or convalescent COVID-19.

This clone has only one observation. The gene calls are TRBV5-1 and TRBJ2-3, with TRBD2 identical over 11 bases. The V and J ends lost 2 bases and 0 bases, in that order; junction bases with no gene match: 5. Germline V gene data show CDR1 as SGHRS and CDR2 as YFSETQ. The CDR3 spans 17 residues. CDR3 coding DNA: TGCGCCAGCAGCTTAGGGTCTAGCGGGGGGAGCACAGATACGCAGTATTTT. Protein: CASSLGSSGGSTDTQYF.

This clone has only a few counts. The rearrangement uses TRBV29-1 and TRBJ1-1, with D maybe TRBD1 (6 bases). The germline gives CDR1 SQVTM, CDR2 ANQGSEA. This CDR3 has 14 amino acids. V lost 7 bases and J lost 6, with 21 bases in between. CDR3 residues: CSALTDSAASEAFF. In DNA, the CDR3 is TGCAGCGCCTTGACGGACAGTGCCGCCTCTGAAGCTTTCTTT. Using reference TRBV29-1 and TRBJ1-1 for the parts outside the CDR3, the full variable domain is SAVISQKPSRDICQRGTSLTIQCQVDSQVTMMFWYRQQPGQSLTLIATANQGSEATYESGFVIDKFPISRPNLTFSTLTVSNMSPEDSSIYLCSALTDSAASEAFFGQGTRLTVV.

This clone has only a few counts. The V and J genes are TRBV5-1 and TRBJ2-7, with a tentative D call TRBD1 (5 bases). Germline CDR1 SGHRS, CDR2 YFSETQ. This CDR3 region has 13 residues. V was cut by 4 bases and J by 4 bases, with 12 bases left in between. CDR3 DNA: TGCGCCAGCAGCCAGATAGCAGGGTACGAGCAGTACTTC. This gives the protein CASSQIAGYEQYF.